This passage covers 16 T cell receptor beta chains from one sample sequenced in a study of brain T cells in children with intractable seizures. Assay: immunoSEQ multiplex PCR; the TCRdb copy retains only in-frame clones and omits some. The repertoire includes fewer than 80,000 clones, 95% to 96% of them detected once, and 0.3% to 0.4% sits in the top ten. Sequenced material: peripheral blood, taken at surgery. The source of these receptors is a boy under two years old with focal cortical dysplasia and intractable seizures.

This chain uses TRBV6-5 with TRBJ2-7; D ambiguous. V was shortened by 7 bases and J by 3 bases, with 19 bases between the two germline ends. Germline V CDR1 and CDR2: MNHEY, SVGAGI. The CDR3 is 15 amino acids. The CDR3 sequence: CASTPSGRFDYEQYF. CDR3 nucleotides: TGTGCCAGCACCCCTTCGGGCAGGTTCGACTACGAGCAGTACTTC.

The CDR3 nucleotides are TGCGCCAGCAGCCAAGTGAGGCTAGCGGGGGGGTTGCCTTCAGATACGCAGTATTTT. Amino acid sequence: CASSQVRLAGGLPSDTQYF. The rearrangement links TRBV4-1 to TRBJ2-3; 12 bases align to TRBD2. The CDR3 loop spans 19 amino acids. J gave up 4 bases and V 1 base, and 12 bases lay outside the gene matches. In germline, CDR1 is MGHRA, CDR2 YSYEKL.

The genes are TRBV29-1 and TRBJ2-2; D is possibly TRBD2 (5 bases). The CDR3 sequence is 15 residues long. V gave up 6 bases and J gave up 0 bases, with 14 bases separating them. The V gene's germline CDR1 is SQVTM and CDR2 ANQGSEA. CDR3 bases: TGCAGCGTGGTAGGGTCCGGGGCGAACACCGGGGAGCTGTTTTTT. This codes for CSVVGSGANTGELFF.

The rearrangement joins TRBV4-3 to TRBJ2-3; 8 nucleotides agree with TRBD1. Germline lookup yields CDR1 LGHNA and CDR2 YSLEER. The CDR3 spans 13 residues. Trimming removed 4 bases from V and 9 bases from J; junction bases left unmatched: 6. The CDR3 coding sequence is TGCGCCAGCAGCCTCCAGGGGGCGGAAACGCAGTATTTT. Translation: CASSLQGAETQYF.

The chain joins TRBV2 to TRBJ1-5; TRBD1 is a possible D gene (6 bases). CDR1 is SNHLY and CDR2 is FYNNEI in the germline V gene. CDR3 size: 13 residues. Trimming shortened V by 6 bases and J by 5 bases, and 11 bases separated the two germline ends. CDR3 in amino acids: CASRQGGDQPQHF. In DNA form, the CDR3 reads TGTGCCAGCAGACAGGGAGGCGATCAGCCCCAGCATTTT. The whole variable domain, remainder taken from reference TRBV2 and TRBJ1-5, is EPEVTQTPSHQVTQMGQEVILRCVPISNHLYFYWYRQILGQKVEFLVSFYNNEISEKSEIFDDQFSVERPDGSNFTLKIRSTKLEDSAMYFCASRQGGDQPQHFGDGTRLSIL.

The V call is TRBV3-1 (or the pseudogene TRBV3-2), the J call TRBJ2-3; TRBD1 aligns across 8 bases. The CDR3 has 15 residues. The V gene end was trimmed by 4 bases and the J gene end by 2 bases; junction bases not matched to a gene: 5. Germline lookup yields CDR1 LGHDT and CDR2 YNNKEL (reference sequence). The CDR3 nucleotides read TGTGCCAGCAGCCTCAGGGGGCGGACCACAGATACGCAGTATTTT. Encoded protein: CASSLRGRTTDTQYF.

This sequence joins TRBV18 and TRBJ1-4; weak D call: TRBD1 (6 bases). Germline lookup yields CDR1 KGHSH and CDR2 LQKENI. The CDR3 is 17 residues long. Trimming removed 1 base from V and 0 bases from J, with 12 bases in between. Here the CDR3 reads CASSPLGTSPTNEKLFF. CDR3 DNA sequence: TGTGCCAGCTCACCACTTGGGACATCTCCAACTAATGAAAAACTGTTTTTT.

CDR3 nucleotides: TGCGCCAGCAGCTCAATTCCCACCGGGGAGCTGTTTTTT. This sequence encodes CASSSIPTGELFF. The gene calls are TRBV5-1 and TRBJ2-2, with D hard to call. V was shortened by 3 bases and J by 4 bases, with 7 bases between the two germline ends. Germline assignment: CDR1 SGHRS and CDR2 YFSETQ. This CDR3 is 13 amino acids long.

This clone appeared once. The V gene is TRBV19, the J gene TRBJ2-3, with D possibly TRBD2 on 6 matching bases. CDR3 length equals 16 residues. The V end lost 3 bases, the J end lost 3 bases, and 16 bases lay between the germline ends. Germline-derived CDR1 and CDR2 are LNHDA and SQIVND (reference sequence). The CDR3: CASSMARRGITDTQYF. The CDR3 region has the DNA TGTGCCAGTAGTATGGCAAGGCGGGGTATTACAGATACGCAGTATTTT.

In this sample, this clone turned up once. This chain uses TRBV2 with TRBJ2-1, with unresolved D. Trimming removed 6 bases from V and 5 bases from J, with 8 bases in between. Germline assignment: CDR1 SNHLY and CDR2 FYNNEI. The CDR3 totals 12 residues. The CDR3 is CASSLRNNEQFF. In DNA form, the CDR3 reads TGTGCCAGCAGCTTGCGGAACAATGAGCAGTTCTTC.

The chain couples TRBV19 to TRBJ1-2, with D tentatively TRBD1 (5 bases). This CDR3 spans 12 amino acids. V was shortened by 3 bases and J by 6 bases, with 8 bases between the two germline ends. Germline CDR1 LNHDA, CDR2 SQIVND (reference sequence). The CDR3 is CASSISGNGYTF. The CDR3 bases are TGTGCCAGTAGTATTTCAGGGAATGGCTACACCTTC.

The V and J genes are TRBV6-5 and TRBJ2-7, with no clear D. The CDR3 consists of 15 residues. Germline lookup yields CDR1 MNHEY and CDR2 SVGAGI. The germline V and J ends were trimmed by 0 bases and 1 base, with 10 bases remaining between them. CDR3 coding DNA: TGTGCCAGCAGTTACTCGATGGCTCGTTCCTACGAGCAGTACTTC. Protein: CASSYSMARSYEQYF.

The rearrangement uses TRBV5-6 and TRBJ1-6; 12 nucleotides line up with TRBD1. The CDR3 totals 14 residues. J gave up 10 bases and V 4 bases, and 3 bases lay outside the gene matches. Germline assignment: CDR1 SGHDT and CDR2 YYEEEE. CDR3 DNA sequence: TGTGCCAGCAGCCGGGACAGGGGGCACTCACCCCTCCACTTT. It encodes CASSRDRGHSPLHF.

CDR3 DNA sequence: TGTGCCAGCAGCCGAACCGGGACTAGTTGGGAGACCCAGTACTTC. Amino acids: CASSRTGTSWETQYF. The chain combines TRBV13 with TRBJ2-5; 8 bases are a match to TRBD2. This CDR3 comprises 15 residues. V trimming: 5 bases; J trimming: 5 bases; junction bases outside the gene matches: 10. From germline, CDR1 is PRHDT and CDR2 FYEKMQ (reference sequence). Supplemented by reference TRBV13 and TRBJ2-5, the full variable domain reads AAGVIQSPRHLIKEKRETATLKCYPIPRHDTVYWYQQGPGQDPQFLISFYEKMQSDKGSIPDRFSAQQFSDYHSELNMSSLELGDSALYFCASSRTGTSWETQYFGPGTRLLVL.

CDR3 in DNA: TGTGCCAGCAGTTTCGGGCCAACTACCCCATTGAACACAGATACGCAGTATTTT. Translation gives CASSFGPTTPLNTDTQYF. This chain links TRBV27 with TRBJ2-3, with D unclear. Trimming stripped 3 bases from V and 2 bases from J, with 21 bases between. Germline lookup yields CDR1 MNHEY and CDR2 SMNVEV (reference sequence). This CDR3 has 18 amino acids.

The chain combines TRBV29-1 with TRBJ1-2, with a weak D call TRBD1 (6 bases). The CDR3 totals 16 residues. V lost 0 bases, J lost 6 bases, and 20 bases lay in between. Germline V gene data show CDR1 as SQVTM and CDR2 as ANQGSEA. For the CDR3, the DNA is TGCAGCGTTGAAGATCTACTACAGGGAACGGTCAATGGCTACACCTTC. Translating it yields CSVEDLLQGTVNGYTF.